This T cell receptor beta chain was sequenced during a study of blood T cell repertoires in COVID-19. Study summary: Some COVID-19 samples were acute and others convalescent; all came from the United States, Italy and Spain. PBMCs, B-cell-depleted T cells, or T cells provided the cDNA or gDNA that made up the material.

Per the original methods: Scientists estimated how many nucleated cells there were by amplifying reference gene primers. Assay used: immunoSEQ multiplex PCR; TCRdb lists only in-frame clones, some missing. That table supplies the V and J calls and clone size; D and trimming were determined from the DNA. The repertoire holds roughly 200,000 clones, around 89% seen once, with about 6.3% in the top ten. CDR3 length equals 17 residues. Germline CDR1 is SGHTA and CDR2 is FQGTGA. Trimming shortened V by 4 bases and J by 2 bases, and 18 bases separated the two germline ends. The chain recombines TRBV7-3 with TRBJ2-1, with TRBD1 as a possible D gene (5 bases). The source is a man aged 40-49 years with active or convalescent COVID-19. Sequenced sample: peripheral blood. The CDR3 protein is CASSSPLGQMTYNEQFF. DNA of the CDR3: TGTGCCAGCAGCTCCCCTCTGGGGCAGATGACCTACAATGAGCAGTTCTTC.